The sequence of this TCR beta chain was determined in a study of post-analysis software for immune sequencing data. Study-wide context: The disease courses covered relapsing-remitting, secondary progressive and progressive-relapsing multiple sclerosis. The study, taken as a whole, reports: Controls' normalized Chao1 diversity significantly exceeded that of multiple sclerosis patients.

Carried by the TCR beta cDNA libraries were unique molecular identifiers. T cells, roughly 0.9 to 11 million of them, yielded roughly 0.5 million cDNA molecules. TCRdb ran MiXCR on the PCR reads and lists one entry per CDR3 protein. Of hundreds of thousands of distinct CDR3 sequences listed, approximately 60% were seen once; the top ten hold roughly 12%. Details on this clonotype: Its target is unknown.

The TCR was taken from a girl aged 2 to 9 with multiple sclerosis. Sequenced: blood.

The CDR3 protein is CSAPARNEQFF. The CDR3 DNA is TGCAGCGCTCCTGCGCGGAATGAGCAGTTCTTC. The V call is TRBV29-1, the J call TRBJ2-1, with D unclear. The CDR3 has 11 residues. V was shortened by 7 bases and J by 7 bases, with 11 bases between the two germline ends. CDR1 is SQVTM and CDR2 is ANQGSEA in the germline V gene.